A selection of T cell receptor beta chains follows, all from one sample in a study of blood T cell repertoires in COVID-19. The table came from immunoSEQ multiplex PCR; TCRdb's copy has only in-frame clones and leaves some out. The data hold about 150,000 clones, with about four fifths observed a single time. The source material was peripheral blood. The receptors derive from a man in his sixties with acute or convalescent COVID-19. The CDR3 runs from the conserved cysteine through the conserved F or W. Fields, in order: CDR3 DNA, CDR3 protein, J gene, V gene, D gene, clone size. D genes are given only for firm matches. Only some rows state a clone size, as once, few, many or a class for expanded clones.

CDR3 DNA: TGTGCCAGCAGGAGGGGGACTGAAGCTTTCTTT; CDR3 protein: CASRRGTEAFF; J gene: TRBJ1-1; V gene: TRBV3-1/TRBV3-2; D gene: .; clone size: .
CDR3 DNA: TGTGCCAGCAGCTCGGTCAGGGGGAGCTGGGAGACCCAGTACTTC; CDR3 protein: CASSSVRGSWETQYF; J gene: TRBJ2-5; V gene: TRBV7-2; D gene: TRBD1; clone size: few
CDR3 DNA: TGTGCCAGCAGGGGACAGGTCTACGAGCAGTACTTC; CDR3 protein: CASRGQVYEQYF; J gene: TRBJ2-7; V gene: TRBV5-8; D gene: TRBD1; clone size: once
CDR3 DNA: TGCAGCGCGTGGACTGTTTCCTACGAGCAGTACTTC; CDR3 protein: CSAWTVSYEQYF; J gene: TRBJ2-7; V gene: TRBV29-1; D gene: .; clone size: .
CDR3 DNA: TGTGCCAGCAGCGTAGAAGGACATAGCTCCTACGAGCAGTACTTC; CDR3 protein: CASSVEGHSSYEQYF; J gene: TRBJ2-7; V gene: TRBV9; D gene: .; clone size: .
CDR3 DNA: TGTGCCTCGTCAGACAGGGGGGGTTCGAATGAGCAGTTCTTC; CDR3 protein: CASSDRGGSNEQFF; J gene: TRBJ2-1; V gene: TRBV10-3; D gene: TRBD1; clone size: few
CDR3 DNA: TGTGCCAGCAGCTTGGGTCTCGCACGGTCTGATGGCTACACCTTC; CDR3 protein: CASSLGLARSDGYTF; J gene: TRBJ1-2; V gene: TRBV5-5; D gene: .; clone size: .
CDR3 DNA: TGTGCCAGCAGTGATATAGGGGACAGGGGCTACGAGCAGTACTTC; CDR3 protein: CASSDIGDRGYEQYF; J gene: TRBJ2-7; V gene: TRBV2; D gene: TRBD1; clone size: .
CDR3 DNA: TGTGCCAGCAGCTTGCCGGGGAGGGATGAAGCTTTCTTT; CDR3 protein: CASSLPGRDEAFF; J gene: TRBJ1-1; V gene: TRBV5-4; D gene: .; clone size: .
CDR3 DNA: TGTGCCAGCAGTGTCCCAGGGGTCGGGACAGATACGCAGTATTTT; CDR3 protein: CASSVPGVGTDTQYF; J gene: TRBJ2-3; V gene: TRBV5-6; D gene: .; clone size: .
CDR3 DNA: TGTGCCAGCAGTTTATCGACCTTCGGGAGGGGACGGCGATCACCCCTCCACTTT; CDR3 protein: CASSLSTFGRGRRSPLHF; J gene: TRBJ1-6; V gene: TRBV27; D gene: .; clone size: .
CDR3 DNA: TGTGCCAGCTCACCCCCCCAGGGGATGGGCAATCAGCCCCAGCATTTT; CDR3 protein: CASSPPQGMGNQPQHF; J gene: TRBJ1-5; V gene: TRBV18; D gene: .; clone size: .
CDR3 DNA: TGTGCCAGCAGCTTGGCGAACCAGGGGTGGAATCAGCCCCAGCATTTT; CDR3 protein: CASSLANQGWNQPQHF; J gene: TRBJ1-5; V gene: TRBV5-6; D gene: .; clone size: .
CDR3 DNA: TGTGCCAGTTCGGAGGGCGGTGTCTCCTACGAGCAGTACTTC; CDR3 protein: CASSEGGVSYEQYF; J gene: TRBJ2-7; V gene: TRBV19; D gene: .; clone size: .
CDR3 DNA: TGCAGCGTACATAGAGACGGGATAATGAACACTGAAGCTTTCTTT; CDR3 protein: CSVHRDGIMNTEAFF; J gene: TRBJ1-1; V gene: TRBV29-1; D gene: .; clone size: .